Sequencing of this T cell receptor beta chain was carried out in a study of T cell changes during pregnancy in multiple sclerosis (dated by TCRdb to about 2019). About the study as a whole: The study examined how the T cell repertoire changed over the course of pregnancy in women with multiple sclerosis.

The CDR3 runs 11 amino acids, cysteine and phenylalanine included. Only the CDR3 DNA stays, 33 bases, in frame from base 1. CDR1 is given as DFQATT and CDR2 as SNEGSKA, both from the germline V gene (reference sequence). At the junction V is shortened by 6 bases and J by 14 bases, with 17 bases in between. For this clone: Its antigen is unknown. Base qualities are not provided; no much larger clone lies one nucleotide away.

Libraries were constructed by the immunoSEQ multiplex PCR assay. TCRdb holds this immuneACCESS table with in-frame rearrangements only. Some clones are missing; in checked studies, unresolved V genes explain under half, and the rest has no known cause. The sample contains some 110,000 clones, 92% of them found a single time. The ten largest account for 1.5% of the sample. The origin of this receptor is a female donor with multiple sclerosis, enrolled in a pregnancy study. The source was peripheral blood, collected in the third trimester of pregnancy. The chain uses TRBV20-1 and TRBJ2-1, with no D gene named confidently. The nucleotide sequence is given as TGCAGTGCGCCGGTGGGCACCGTGAAGTTCTTC. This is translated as CSAPVGTVKFF.